These 10 T cell receptor beta chains originate from one sample sequenced in a study of T cell responses to AZD1222 COVID-19 vaccine. Sequencing used immunoSEQ multiplex PCR; TCRdb keeps in-frame clones, though not all of them. The table has about 130,000 clones, approximately 93% seen once. The input for sequencing was peripheral blood, taken on day 0 of AZD1222 vaccination. Receptors originate from an adult in good health.

This chain uses TRBV16 with TRBJ1-1; possible D gene TRBD1, 6 bases. V lost 3 bases to trimming and J lost 2 bases, with 10 bases between them. This CDR3 is built from 14 residues. The germline gives CDR1 KGHSY, CDR2 FQNENV. CDR3 sequence: CASSHMTGNTEAFF. The CDR3 region has the DNA TGTGCCAGCAGCCATATGACAGGTAACACTGAAGCTTTCTTT.

This clone was observed a single time. V usage is TRBV6-5 and J usage is TRBJ2-3; no firm D call. V dropped 6 bases and J dropped 4 bases, with 8 bases sitting between them. The CDR3 extends over 12 amino acids. From germline, CDR1 is MNHEY and CDR2 SVGAGI. The CDR3 DNA reads as TGTGCCAGCAGCCGCACCCCAGATACGCAGTATTTT. Residues: CASSRTPDTQYF.

The chain joins TRBV6-5 to TRBJ1-4, with 7 nucleotides matching TRBD1. The trim removed 6 bases at V and 6 bases at J, leaving 10 bases unmatched. Germline CDR1 is MNHEY and CDR2 is SVGAGI. The CDR3 totals 15 residues. The CDR3 nucleotides read TGTGCCAGCAGACCAGGGAGGGGGCCCTATGAAAAACTGTTTTTT. Its translation is CASRPGRGPYEKLFF.

The DNA of the CDR3 is TGTGCCAGCAGCTTCCGGAACACTGAAGCTTTCTTT. This sequence encodes CASSFRNTEAFF. This chain uses TRBV13 with TRBJ1-1; D unresolved. This CDR3 is built from 12 residues. The germline V and J ends were trimmed by 3 bases and 1 base, with 3 bases remaining between them. Germline CDR1 is PRHDT and CDR2 is FYEKMQ (reference sequence).

The chain combines TRBV28 with TRBJ2-7, with 7 positions matching TRBD1. Germline CDR1 is MDHEN and CDR2 is SYDVKM. The CDR3 length is 15 residues. Trimming removed 3 bases from V and 5 bases from J; junction bases left unmatched: 10. CDR3 nucleotide sequence: TGTGCCAGCAGTTTTTTGAAGGGGGCTTCCGACGAGCAGTACTTC. It encodes CASSFLKGASDEQYF.

The rearrangement links TRBV30 to TRBJ2-1; D is perhaps TRBD2 (6 bases). CDR3 length: 14 residues. V lost 7 bases, J lost 5 bases, and 18 bases lay in between. Germline CDR1 GTSNPN, CDR2 SVGIG (reference sequence). In DNA form, the CDR3 reads TGTGCCTACTCCCGGGACTCGGGGGACAATGAGCAGTTCTTC. Its protein product is CAYSRDSGDNEQFF. Full variable domain (missing parts from reference TRBV30 and TRBJ2-1): SQTIHQWPATLVQPVGSPLSLECTVEGTSNPNLYWYRQAAGRGLQLLFYSVGIGQISSEVPQNLSASRPQDRQFILSSKKLLLSDSGFYLCAYSRDSGDNEQFFGPGTRLTVL.

V and J are TRBV5-1 and TRBJ2-7; 9 bases are a match to TRBD2. Trimming removed 2 bases from V and 5 bases from J; junction bases left unmatched: 5. CDR3 length equals 14 residues. The germline gives CDR1 SGHRS, CDR2 YFSETQ. Here the CDR3 DNA reads TGCGCCAGCAGCTTTCGCGCGGGAGGGGACGAGCAGTACTTC. Translation gives CASSFRAGGDEQYF.

This chain connects TRBV3-1 (or the pseudogene TRBV3-2) to TRBJ1-1; D is unclear. V lost 5 bases and J lost 2, with 9 bases in between. CDR3 size: 13 residues. Germline V lookup: CDR1 LGHDT, CDR2 YNNKEL (reference sequence). Here the CDR3 reads CASSRELNTEAFF. CDR3 bases: TGTGCCAGCAGCAGAGAGCTAAACACTGAAGCTTTCTTT.

V is TRBV7-8 and J is TRBJ1-2; D possibly corresponds to TRBD1 (5 bases). CDR3 size: 13 residues. Germline V CDR1 and CDR2: SGHVS, FQNEAQ. V lost 1 base and J lost 8, with 11 bases in between. The CDR3 spells CASSLEVGRGYTF. CDR3 sequence (DNA): TGTGCCAGCAGCTTAGAGGTGGGGCGAGGCTACACCTTC.

The chain links TRBV9 to TRBJ1-2; maybe TRBD1 (5 bases). This CDR3 contains 15 residues. The ends were cut back, 1 base at V and 6 bases at J, with 16 bases in the middle. The germline V gene has CDR1 SGDLS and CDR2 YYNGEE. The CDR3 nucleotides read TGTGCCAGCAGCGTACTCAGGGACCCTATCGATGGCTACACCTTC. It codes for CASSVLRDPIDGYTF.